This T cell receptor beta chain was found in a study of T-cell reconstitution after alpha-beta-depleted transplantation in children (dated by TCRdb to between 2015 and 2016). Study-level background: Using TCR repertoire profiling, the study followed T-cell immune reconstitution in a quantitative way in children after TCRalphabeta/CD19-depleted allogeneic hematopoietic cell transplantation.

V is reduced by 1 base and J by 4 bases, leaving a spacing of 7 bases between them. For CDR1 and CDR2, the germline V gene lists MGHRA and YSYEKL. From cysteine to phenylalanine, the CDR3 is 13 amino acids long. The read is trimmed to its CDR3 DNA, 39 bases read in frame from base 1. Library preparation employed PCR. Data came from an Illumina HiSeq 2500. Molecular barcoding was employed in the preparation of TCR libraries, with unique molecular identifiers being used to normalize TCRbeta repertoire quantification. TCRdb's own reprocessing of the public reads used fastp at Q25 and MiXCR and kept productive beta chains. Every entry covers one CDR3 protein and lists the most common genes and DNA from its rows. Present in this sample are about 540,000 distinct CDR3 sequences, around 17% of which were seen just once. The ten largest clones represent roughly 3.3% of the sample. On this clonotype itself: It has no known antigen specificity. No qualities accompany the bases; no much larger clone lies one base away.

In this chain, TRBV4-1 is recombined with TRBJ2-5; the D gene is possibly TRBD1, with 5 bases matching. Material: PBMCs from the stem cell graft donor, obtained from the stem cell graft. The sequence was obtained from a human donor who donated a stem cell graft to a child with acute lymphoblastic leukemia. The nucleotides are TGCGCCAGCAGCCAAGGACAGCTAGAGACCCAGTACTTC. This codes for CASSQGQLETQYF.